Listed below are T cell receptor beta chains from one sample, sequenced in a study of CD8 T cells in Susac syndrome. Using its own MiXCR run on the immunoSEQ multiplex PCR reads, TCRdb lists one record per CDR3 protein. Of about 200,000 distinct CDR3 sequences in the sample, 90% to 95% are singletons; the top ten hold 0.085% to 0.09%. The material sequenced was CD4+ T cells from PBMCs. The receptors originated from a human donor with Susac syndrome. CDR3s include the opening cysteine and the closing phenylalanine or tryptophan. A D gene is named only where the DNA matches it firmly. Rows give clone size only sometimes, using once, few, many, or a class for an expanded clone.

J	D	V	size	CDR3	DNA
TRBJ1-1	.	TRBV6-6	.	CASSYGTTLNTEAFF	TGTGCCAGCAGTTACGGGACAACCCTGAACACTGAAGCTTTCTTT
TRBJ2-1	TRBD2	TRBV4-1	.	CASSQGRSGRAGTLSNEQFF	TGCGCCAGCAGCCAAGGTAGGAGCGGGAGGGCCGGGACTCTCTCCAATGAGCAGTTCTTC
TRBJ1-1	.	TRBV11-2	.	CASNWGGTEAFF	TGTGCCAGCAACTGGGGGGGAACTGAAGCTTTCTTT
TRBJ1-2	.	TRBV30	.	CAWSVNIYGYTF	TGTGCCTGGAGTGTGAATATCTATGGCTACACCTTC
TRBJ2-5	.	TRBV27	.	CASSRLQETQYF	TGTGCCAGCAGCCGCCTTCAAGAGACCCAGTACTTC
TRBJ1-5	TRBD1	TRBV12-3/TRBV12-4	once	CASSFTGGDQPQHF	TGTGCCAGCAGTTTCACAGGGGGCGATCAGCCCCAGCATTTT
TRBJ2-3	TRBD1	TRBV18	.	CASSTGQGSTDTQYF	TGTGCCAGCTCAACCGGACAGGGAAGCACAGATACGCAGTATTTT
TRBJ1-6	.	TRBV20-1	.	CSARTQVTNSPLHF	TGCAGTGCTAGAACCCAAGTCACCAATTCACCCCTCCACTTT
TRBJ2-3	TRBD2	TRBV28	once	CASSLGGGSVDTQYF	TGTGCCAGCAGTTTAGGGGGAGGGAGCGTAGATACGCAGTATTTT
TRBJ1-2	TRBD1	TRBV4-2	once	CASSQDSGTGVSYGYTF	TGTGCCAGCAGCCAAGATTCCGGGACAGGGGTGTCCTATGGCTACACCTTC
TRBJ2-7	.	TRBV12-3/TRBV12-4	.	CASSLHGDDEQYF	TGTGCCAGCAGTCTCCACGGGGACGACGAGCAGTACTTC
TRBJ2-5	.	TRBV28	.	CASSLYVSETQYF	TGTGCCAGCAGTTTATATGTTTCAGAGACCCAGTACTTC
TRBJ1-5	TRBD1	TRBV19	.	CASSGTGGQPQHF	TGTGCCAGTAGCGGGACAGGAGGTCAGCCCCAGCATTTT
TRBJ2-2	.	TRBV5-1	.	CASSLDFTGELFF	TGCGCCAGCAGCTTGGATTTTACCGGGGAGCTGTTTTTT
TRBJ2-5	.	TRBV7-6	.	CASSPTGYGETQYF	TGTGCCAGCAGCCCCACAGGATATGGGGAGACCCAGTACTTC
TRBJ2-3	.	TRBV27	.	CASSLFSRFTDTQYF	TGTGCCAGCAGTTTATTCTCGCGGTTCACAGATACGCAGTATTTT
TRBJ2-7	.	TRBV28	.	CASIRHGGAYEQYF	TGTGCCAGCATCCGACACGGAGGGGCTTACGAGCAGTACTTC
TRBJ2-3	.	TRBV5-4	few	CASSFGGGDTQYF	TGTGCCAGCAGCTTTGGAGGGGGAGATACGCAGTATTTT
TRBJ1-2	TRBD1	TRBV30	.	CASGRIQGIYGYTF	TGTGCCTCGGGGAGGATACAGGGGATCTATGGCTACACCTTC
TRBJ2-7	TRBD1	TRBV5-6	.	CASSKGTGGFSYEQYF	TGTGCCAGCAGCAAAGGGACAGGGGGGTTCTCCTACGAGCAGTACTTC
TRBJ2-2	.	TRBV7-7	.	CASSRGNTGELFF	TGTGCTAGCAGTAGGGGGAACACCGGGGAGCTGTTTTTT
TRBJ1-5	.	TRBV4-1	.	CASSQVGGNQPQHF	TGCGCCAGCAGCCAAGTAGGGGGTAATCAGCCCCAGCATTTT
TRBJ2-5	TRBD1	TRBV5-1	.	CASSSTVTGGAAETQYF	TGCGCCAGCAGCTCGACGGTTACAGGGGGCGCGGCAGAGACCCAGTACTTC
TRBJ2-7	.	TRBV5-4	once	CASSLGNSNDYEQYF	TGTGCCAGCAGCTTGGGGAACTCCAATGACTACGAGCAGTACTTC
TRBJ1-1	.	TRBV20-1	.	CSARVLDSAFF	TGCAGTGCTAGAGTCCTGGACAGTGCTTTCTTT
TRBJ2-3	TRBD2	TRBV20-1	.	CSATREGGTDTQYF	TGCAGTGCTACACGGGAGGGCGGCACAGATACGCAGTATTTT
TRBJ2-7	.	TRBV5-1	once	CASRGVSYEQYF	TGCGCCAGCAGAGGGGTCTCCTACGAGCAGTACTTC
TRBJ2-7	.	TRBV20-1	.	CSARQVHPSPYEQYF	TGCAGTGCTAGGCAGGTCCACCCCTCGCCCTACGAGCAGTACTTC
TRBJ2-5	.	TRBV29-1	.	CSVPSRVLETQYF	TGCAGCGTCCCCTCCCGAGTTTTAGAGACCCAGTACTTC
TRBJ2-2	TRBD1	TRBV30	.	CAWSRQGVTGELFF	TGTGCCTGGAGTCGACAGGGTGTCACAGGGGAGCTGTTTTTT
TRBJ1-1	.	TRBV19	.	CASSIEKGVYTEAFF	TGTGCCAGTAGTATAGAAAAGGGTGTGTACACTGAAGCTTTCTTT
TRBJ2-4	.	TRBV6-1	.	CASSTTAPNIQYF	TGTGCCAGCAGTACCACGGCCCCAAACATTCAGTACTTC
TRBJ2-3	TRBD1	TRBV20-1	once	CSATSGTGVEGTDTQYF	TGCAGTGCTACTTCCGGGACAGGGGTCGAAGGCACAGATACGCAGTATTTT
TRBJ2-3	TRBD2	TRBV20-1	.	CSAPKRGLAGNTQYF	TGCAGTGCTCCAAAGCGGGGACTAGCGGGAAATACGCAGTATTTT
TRBJ2-7	.	TRBV5-1	few	CASSLEGNEQYF	TGCGCCAGCAGCTTGGAGGGGAACGAGCAGTACTTC
TRBJ2-7	TRBD2	TRBV2	.	CASRLPGLAGEQYF	TGTGCCAGCAGACTCCCGGGACTAGCGGGCGAGCAGTACTTC
TRBJ2-1	.	TRBV7-7	.	CASSLGEYNEQFF	TGTGCTAGCAGCTTAGGAGAGTACAATGAGCAGTTCTTC